The table lists the clone carrying this TCR beta chain with many counts. The antigen is undetermined. The CDR3 runs 15 residues. The junction had 9 bases not matched to a gene; V was cut back by 1 base and J by 7 bases. Per germline, CDR1 SGHKS and CDR2 YYEKEE (reference sequence). This record belongs to a study of T cell repertoires in cytomegalovirus infection. TCRdb called the reads again in MiXCR, with one record for every CDR3 protein. The sample holds about 350,000 distinct CDR3 sequences, roughly a third seen once. V gene TRBV5-5 combines with J gene TRBJ2-5, with 8 bases identical to TRBD1. The TCR was taken from a human donor in good health (CMV status not recorded). Some clones in this sample may be carry-over from other donors' samples. Source: cultured PBMCs, taken from culture after CMV antigen stimulation. This CDR3 is CASSLQGALIATQYF. DNA for the CDR3: TGTGCCAGCAGCTTGCAGGGGGCCCTGATCGCGACCCAGTACTTC.